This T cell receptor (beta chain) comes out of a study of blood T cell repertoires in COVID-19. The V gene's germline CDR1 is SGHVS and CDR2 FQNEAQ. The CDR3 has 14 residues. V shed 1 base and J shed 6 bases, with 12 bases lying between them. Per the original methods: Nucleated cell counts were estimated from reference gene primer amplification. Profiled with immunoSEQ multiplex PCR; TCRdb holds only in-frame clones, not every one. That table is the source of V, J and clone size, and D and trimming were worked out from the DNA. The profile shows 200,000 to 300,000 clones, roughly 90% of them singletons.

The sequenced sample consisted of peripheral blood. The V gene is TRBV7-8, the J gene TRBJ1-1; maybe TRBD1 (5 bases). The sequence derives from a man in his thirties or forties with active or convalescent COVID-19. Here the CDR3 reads CASSLVGVESEAFF. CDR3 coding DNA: TGTGCCAGCAGCTTAGTAGGGGTTGAATCTGAAGCTTTCTTT.